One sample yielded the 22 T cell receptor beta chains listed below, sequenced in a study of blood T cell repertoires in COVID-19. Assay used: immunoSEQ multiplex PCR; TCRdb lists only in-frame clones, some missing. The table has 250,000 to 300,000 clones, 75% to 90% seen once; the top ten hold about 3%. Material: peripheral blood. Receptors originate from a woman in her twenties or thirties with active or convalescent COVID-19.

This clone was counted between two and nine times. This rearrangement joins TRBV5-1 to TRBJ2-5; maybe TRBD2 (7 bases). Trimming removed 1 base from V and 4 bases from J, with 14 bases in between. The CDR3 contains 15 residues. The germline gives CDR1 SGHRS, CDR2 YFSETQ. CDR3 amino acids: CASSLLGGATETQYF. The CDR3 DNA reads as TGCGCCAGCAGCTTGTTAGGGGGGGCGACAGAGACCCAGTACTTC.

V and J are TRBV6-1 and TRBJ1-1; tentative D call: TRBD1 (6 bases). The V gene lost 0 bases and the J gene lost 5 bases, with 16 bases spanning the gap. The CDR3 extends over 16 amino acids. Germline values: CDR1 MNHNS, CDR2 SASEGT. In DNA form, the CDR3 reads TGTGCCAGCAGTGAAGCGCTTCGGGGGGCGCGTACTGAAGCTTTCTTT. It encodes CASSEALRGARTEAFF.

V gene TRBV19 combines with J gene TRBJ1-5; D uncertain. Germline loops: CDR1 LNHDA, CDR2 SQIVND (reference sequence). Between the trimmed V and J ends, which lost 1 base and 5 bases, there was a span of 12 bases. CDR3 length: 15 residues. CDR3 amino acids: CASSIVGRVDQPQHF. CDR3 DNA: TGTGCCAGTAGTATAGTCGGGAGGGTGGATCAGCCCCAGCATTTT.

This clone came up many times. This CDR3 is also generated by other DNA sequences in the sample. The CDR3 reads CASSYGGEQFF. The CDR3 nucleotides read TGTGCCAGCAGTTACGGAGGTGAGCAGTTCTTC. The J gene is TRBJ2-1, the V gene TRBV6-5; D might be TRBD2 (5 bases). CDR1 MNHEY and CDR2 SVGAGI come from the germline V gene. The CDR3 is made up of 11 amino acids. V lost 2 bases, J lost 9 bases, and 5 bases lay in between.

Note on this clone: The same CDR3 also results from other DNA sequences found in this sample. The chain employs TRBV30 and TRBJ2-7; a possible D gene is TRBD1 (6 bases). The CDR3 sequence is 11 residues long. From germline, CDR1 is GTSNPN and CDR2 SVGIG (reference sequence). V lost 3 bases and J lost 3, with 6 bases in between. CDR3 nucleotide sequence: TGTGCCTGGAGACAGGGCTACGAGCAGTACTTC. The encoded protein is CAWRQGYEQYF.

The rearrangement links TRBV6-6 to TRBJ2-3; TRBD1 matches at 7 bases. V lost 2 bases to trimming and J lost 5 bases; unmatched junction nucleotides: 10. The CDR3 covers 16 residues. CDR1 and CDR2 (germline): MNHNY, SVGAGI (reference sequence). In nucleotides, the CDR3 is TGTGCCAGCAGTTACGGAGTCGCAGGGGGTCAAGATACGCAGTATTTT. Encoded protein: CASSYGVAGGQDTQYF.

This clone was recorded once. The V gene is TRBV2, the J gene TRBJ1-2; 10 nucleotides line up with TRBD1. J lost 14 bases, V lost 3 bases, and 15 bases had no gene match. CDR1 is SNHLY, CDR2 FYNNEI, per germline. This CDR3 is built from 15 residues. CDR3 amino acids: CASSDNEHGTGDLTF. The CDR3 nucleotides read TGTGCCAGCAGTGATAACGAGCACGGGACAGGGGACTTGACCTTC.

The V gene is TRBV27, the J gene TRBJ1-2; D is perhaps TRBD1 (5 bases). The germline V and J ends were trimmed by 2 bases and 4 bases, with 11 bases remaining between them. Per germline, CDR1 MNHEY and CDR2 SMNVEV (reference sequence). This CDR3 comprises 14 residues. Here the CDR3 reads CASSLRQNSYGYTF. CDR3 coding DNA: TGTGCCAGCAGTTTACGACAGAATAGCTATGGCTACACCTTC.

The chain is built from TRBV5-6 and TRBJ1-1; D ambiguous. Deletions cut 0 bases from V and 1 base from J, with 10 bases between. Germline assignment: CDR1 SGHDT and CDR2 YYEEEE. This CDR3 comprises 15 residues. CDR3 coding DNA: TGTGCCAGCAGCTTGGCACATGCGGGGAACACTGAAGCTTTCTTT. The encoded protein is CASSLAHAGNTEAFF.

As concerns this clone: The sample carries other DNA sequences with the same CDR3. The CDR3 loop is CASSLLSGGSSYEQYF. The CDR3 DNA sequence: TGTGCCAGCAGCTTATTGTCTGGGGGGAGCTCCTACGAGCAGTACTTC. The chain links TRBV7-6 to TRBJ2-7; D perhaps matches TRBD2 (6 bases). Germline V CDR1 and CDR2: SGHVS, FNYEAQ. The CDR3 is 16 amino acids. V gave up 2 bases and J gave up 0 bases, with 14 bases separating them.

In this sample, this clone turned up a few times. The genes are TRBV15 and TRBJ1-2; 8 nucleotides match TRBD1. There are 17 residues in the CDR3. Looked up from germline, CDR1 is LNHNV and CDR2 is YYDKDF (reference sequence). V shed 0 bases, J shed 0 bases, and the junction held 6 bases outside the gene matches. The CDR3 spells CATSRDLGQGANYGYTF. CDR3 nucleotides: TGTGCCACCAGCAGAGATCTCGGACAGGGCGCTAACTATGGCTACACCTTC.

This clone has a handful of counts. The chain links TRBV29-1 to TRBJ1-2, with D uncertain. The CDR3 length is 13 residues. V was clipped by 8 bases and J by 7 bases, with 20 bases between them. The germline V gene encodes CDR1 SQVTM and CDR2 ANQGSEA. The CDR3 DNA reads TGCAGCTACCCTACGGGGTTTGCGGGTGGCTACACCTTC. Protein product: CSYPTGFAGGYTF.

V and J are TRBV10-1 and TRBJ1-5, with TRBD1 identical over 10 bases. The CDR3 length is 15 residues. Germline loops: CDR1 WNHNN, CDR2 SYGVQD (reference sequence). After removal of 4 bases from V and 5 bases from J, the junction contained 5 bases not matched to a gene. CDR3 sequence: CASSVLGQGDQPQHF. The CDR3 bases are TGCGCCAGCAGTGTCCTTGGACAGGGGGATCAGCCCCAGCATTTT.

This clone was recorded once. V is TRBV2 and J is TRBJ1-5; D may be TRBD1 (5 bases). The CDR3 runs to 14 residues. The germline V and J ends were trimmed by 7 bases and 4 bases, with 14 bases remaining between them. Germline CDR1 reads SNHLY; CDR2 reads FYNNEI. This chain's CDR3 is CASKPRTGNQPQHF. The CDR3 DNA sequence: TGTGCCAGCAAACCCCGAACAGGAAATCAGCCCCAGCATTTT.

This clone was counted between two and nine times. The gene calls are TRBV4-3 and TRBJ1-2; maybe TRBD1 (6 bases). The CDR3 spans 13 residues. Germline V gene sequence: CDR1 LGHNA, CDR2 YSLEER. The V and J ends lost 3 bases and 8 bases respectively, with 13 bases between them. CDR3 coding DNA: TGCGCCAGCAGCCATACCCAGGGGCGCGGCTACACCTTC. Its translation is CASSHTQGRGYTF.

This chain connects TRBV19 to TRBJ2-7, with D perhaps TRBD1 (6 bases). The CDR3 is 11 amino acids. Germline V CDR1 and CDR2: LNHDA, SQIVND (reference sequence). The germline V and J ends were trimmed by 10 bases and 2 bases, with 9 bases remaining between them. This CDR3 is CATGDTYEQYF. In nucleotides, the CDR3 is TGTGCCACCGGGGACACCTACGAGCAGTACTTC. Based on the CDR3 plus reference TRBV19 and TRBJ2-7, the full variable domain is DGGITQSPKYLFRKEGQNVTLSCEQNLNHDAMYWYRQDPGQGLRLIYYSQIVNDFQKGDIAEGYSVSREKKESFPLTVTSAQKNPTAFYLCATGDTYEQYFGPGTRLTVT.

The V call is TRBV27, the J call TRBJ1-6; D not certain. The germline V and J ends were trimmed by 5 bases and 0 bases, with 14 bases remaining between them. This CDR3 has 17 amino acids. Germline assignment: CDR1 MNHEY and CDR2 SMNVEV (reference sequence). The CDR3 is CASSPGRSSSYNSPLHF. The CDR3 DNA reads TGTGCCAGCAGTCCGGGGAGGTCGAGCTCCTATAATTCACCCCTCCACTTT.

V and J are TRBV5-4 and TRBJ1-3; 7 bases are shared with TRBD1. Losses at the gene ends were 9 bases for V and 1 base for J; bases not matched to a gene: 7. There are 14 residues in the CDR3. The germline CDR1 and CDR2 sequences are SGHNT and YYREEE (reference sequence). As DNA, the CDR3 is TGTGCCACGAGCGGACAGGCATCTGGAAACACCATATATTTT. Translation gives CATSGQASGNTIYF.

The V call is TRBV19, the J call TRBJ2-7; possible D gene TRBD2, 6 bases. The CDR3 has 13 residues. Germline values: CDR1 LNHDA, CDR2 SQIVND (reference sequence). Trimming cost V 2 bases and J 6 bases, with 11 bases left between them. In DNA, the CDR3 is TGTGCCAGTAGTATAAAGACTAGGGGCGAGCAGTACTTC. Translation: CASSIKTRGEQYF.

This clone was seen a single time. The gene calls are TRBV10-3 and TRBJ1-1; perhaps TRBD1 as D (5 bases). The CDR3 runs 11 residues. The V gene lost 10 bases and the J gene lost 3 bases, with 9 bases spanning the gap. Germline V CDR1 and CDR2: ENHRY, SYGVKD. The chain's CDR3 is CASPRDTEAFF. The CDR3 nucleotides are TGTGCCAGCCCCAGGGACACTGAAGCTTTCTTT.

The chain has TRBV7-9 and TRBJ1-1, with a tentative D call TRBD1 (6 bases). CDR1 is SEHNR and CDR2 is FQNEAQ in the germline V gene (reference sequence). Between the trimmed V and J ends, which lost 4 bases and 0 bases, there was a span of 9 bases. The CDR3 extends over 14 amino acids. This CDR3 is CASSSTGVNTEAFF. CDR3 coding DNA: TGTGCCAGCAGCTCGACAGGTGTGAACACTGAAGCTTTCTTT.

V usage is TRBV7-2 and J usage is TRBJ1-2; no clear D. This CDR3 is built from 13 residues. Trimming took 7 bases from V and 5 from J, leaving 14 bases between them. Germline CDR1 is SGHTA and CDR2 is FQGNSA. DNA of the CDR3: TGTGCCAGCACCAGGAGGGATGGGTATGGCTACACCTTC. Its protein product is CASTRRDGYGYTF.